This T cell receptor (beta chain) was obtained from a study of OX40 agonist ivuxolimab in advanced cancers. Broadly, across the study: The costimulatory receptor OX40 (CD134) was targeted by ivuxolimab, a fully human IgG2 agonistic monoclonal antibody. Intravenous ivuxolimab was administered to patients every 2 weeks at six dose levels: 0.01, 0.1, 0.3, 1.5, 3 and 10 mg/kg. Among the approximately 50 dose-escalation patients, approximately 20 had hepatocellular carcinoma, roughly 15 melanoma, 9 renal cell carcinoma and 9 head and neck cancer. In the dose-escalation cohort, 70% to 85% of patients were male, and the mean age was around 60 years with a range of roughly 23 to 79. Patients were allowed to have had prior anti-PD-1, anti-PD-L1 or anti-CTLA-4 therapy, and approximately 41% of the dose-escalation patients had previously received checkpoint inhibitors. Three dose-escalation patients achieved partial responses, one with hepatocellular carcinoma and two with cutaneous melanoma. Peripheral TCRbeta sequencing aimed to test whether ivuxolimab altered TCR sequence diversity and caused clonal T-cell expansion. The monotherapy dose-escalation portion (N of about 47 patients) of the phase I ivuxolimab trial is reported in the paper.

On this clone: Its antigen remains unidentified. No much larger clone exists at a distance of one base, and base qualities are not known.

General findings and caveats noted by the study authors: Low levels of normalized T-cell clonal expansion were also seen in some patients who did not respond. On average, CD8+ T cells showed more expanded clones than CD4+ T cells after ivuxolimab. At doses of 0.1 to 3.0 mg/kg, clonal expansion of both CD4+ and CD8+ blood T cells was observed from baseline to week 6. In partial responders in the 0.1-3.0 mg/kg groups, normalized peripheral clonal expansion was found to be among the lowest, especially among CD8+ T cells. The antigen specificity of the clonally expanded peripheral T cells was not determined.

Patients with autoimmune disease history or receiving systemic immunosuppression were excluded from the trial. Peripheral blood for TCR sequencing was collected from all dose cohorts at baseline, on cycle 4 day 1, and on cycle 7 day 1. Samples were obtained from an open-label, multicenter, first-in-human phase I dose-escalation trial of ivuxolimab. Adults with locally advanced or metastatic melanoma, renal cell, hepatocellular, or head and neck squamous cell carcinoma were enrolled in the trial. Before TCR sequencing, CD4+ T cells and CD8+ T cells from peripheral blood were sorted into separate populations. Inclusive of the bounding cysteine and phenylalanine, the CDR3 is 16 residues long. The read is trimmed to its CDR3 DNA, 48 bases read in frame from base 1. The germline V gene (reference sequence) supplies CDR1 LNHDA and CDR2 SQIVND. V and J are truncated by 3 bases and 1 base respectively, leaving an intervening sequence of 12 bases.

Genomic DNA was extracted from sorted cells for sequencing of the TCRbeta CDR3 region. The immunoSEQ Assay was used to sequence the TCRbeta CDR3 regions. As stored in TCRdb, this immuneACCESS dataset retains in-frame rearrangements with V and J assigned. A fraction of the clones does not appear; measured against another copy, unresolved V genes explain less than half of the discrepancy, and the remainder lacks a known reason. The sample table lists 40,000 to 45,000 clones, 80% of them with a count of one. The ten largest clones take up around 5.1% of the sample. The receptor was isolated from an adult with an advanced solid tumor such as melanoma, head and neck, liver or kidney cancer. The V gene is TRBV19 and the J gene is TRBJ2-2; TRBD2 is perhaps the D gene, given 6 matching bases. This specimen was CD4+ or CD8+ T cells sorted from blood, taken in a trial of the OX40 agonist ivuxolimab. Here is the DNA: TGTGCCAGTAGTATCGGGGGACGAAAGAACACCGGGGAGCTGTTTTTT. This encodes CASSIGGRKNTGELFF.